This T cell receptor (beta chain) was obtained from a study of T cell responses to AZD1222 COVID-19 vaccine listed by TCRdb under 2021. About the investigation overall: A total of 230 to 250 trial participants underwent TCR sequencing, of whom 207 received two doses of AZD1222 and about 25 received two doses of the MenACWY control vaccine. Trial participants were enrolled by age into subgroups of 18-55, 56-69 and 70-plus years, and around 150, 29 and 61 TCR-sequenced participants, respectively, were included in these subgroups. Findings and caveats that apply to the study as a whole: Participants were mostly white British and included more females than males, and it was suggested by the authors that clonal diversity may have been underestimated. No day 14 peak-response samples were available, so repertoires were characterized only after the peak T cell response. The 56-69-year group was small, and its depth increase did not reach significance, likely because of low power. Conclusions about previously exposed vaccinees were limited because only a handful of AZD1222 recipients were SARS-CoV-2 seropositive at baseline. Reportedly, close to half of the unique spike-specific TCRs recognized epitopes lying outside the regions that are mutated in the B.1.351 and B.1.1.7 variants. The vaccine-associated CD4 TCRs covered the entire spike protein, and the dominant responses fell in regions 160-218 and 743-854. A significant rise in spike-specific TCR breadth and depth was observed after two AZD1222 doses relative to day 0 and relative to MenACWY recipients.

The CDR3 regions of human TCRbeta chains were subjected to immunosequencing. The paper's data handling went like this. Repertoire TCRs were matched against a reference library of SARS-CoV-2-specific TCRs generated with the MIRA antigen-specificity platform. Breadth was defined as the fraction of unique TCRs that were SARS-CoV-2-associated, and depth was defined as the fraction of total T cells that were SARS-CoV-2-associated. Using the MIRA data, every spike-specific TCR was mapped to the spike region that the TCR reacted to and assigned to either a CD4 or a CD8 class. Log10-transformed breadth and depth values were compared by one-way ANOVA with Sidak's multiple comparisons tests. The clones in this table, taken by TCRdb from immuneACCESS, are in-frame only. Not every clone is retained; where verified, under half of the shortfall comes from an unresolved V gene, and the cause of the rest is unknown. The V and J calls and clone size come from that table; D and trimming were worked out from the DNA. Here the sample has more than 95,000 clones; 88% occur a single time. The ten largest clones add up to approximately 3.4% of the sample.

The time point tag for this specimen amounts to: about 28 days (+/-7) after the second vaccine dose. Because spike-specific TCR depth and breadth did not differ between the two schedules, AZD1222 recipients who got a second dose at roughly 4 weeks were pooled with those who got a second dose at roughly 12 weeks. Vaccinee samples came from UK trials COV001 and COV002, including a single-blind randomized controlled phase 2/3 trial of AZD1222 (ChAdOx1 nCoV-19) in healthy adults. For TCRbeta chain sequencing, PBMC samples were collected from trial participants at day 0 and at day 28 after the second dose. The germline V gene supplies CDR1 LGHNA and CDR2 YSLEER. V gives up 4 bases and J gives up 0 bases, and the segment between their germline ends measures 16 bases. The CDR3 runs 17 amino acids, cysteine and phenylalanine included. The kept DNA is CDR3 alone, 51 bases in frame from the first base. A word on this clone: Its antigen remains unidentified. Base qualities were left out, and no much larger clone turns up one base away.

The sequence came from an adult who received the AZD1222 COVID-19 vaccine. The chain employs TRBV4-3 and TRBJ1-3; possibly the D gene is TRBD1, per 5 matching bases. Source: peripheral blood, taken 28 days after the second AZD1222 dose. The CDR3 region has the sequence CASSRDRDGLSGNTIYF. The DNA is as follows: TGCGCCAGCAGCCGAGACCGGGACGGACTCTCTGGAAACACCATATATTTT.